This T cell receptor (beta chain) was recovered during a study of T cells in Graves' hyperthyroidism and ophthalmopathy (dated by TCRdb to the late 2010s). The study in broad terms: Peripheral blood was sampled at the time of initial diagnosis, prior to any treatment. Thyroid tissue and blood T-cell repertoires from roughly six Graves' hyperthyroidism patients were also compared in the study. Prospective prediction of ophthalmopathy was tested in an independent validation cohort of 18 to 20 hyperthyroidism patients and some 17 patients who later progressed to ophthalmopathy. The paper describes TCR Vbeta CDR3 sequencing of some 130 peripheral blood samples, made up of 40 to 45 ophthalmopathy patients, some 76 hyperthyroidism patients and 17 progressor patients. The 90 or so discovery patients were randomly split 7:3 into training and test sets. To identify distinguishing TCR V-J signatures, a discovery cohort of some 99 patients was used, comprising 43 with Graves' ophthalmopathy and some 57 with stable Graves' hyperthyroidism. After sampling, hyperthyroidism patients received methimazole starting at 30 mg daily, and ophthalmopathy patients received high-dose intravenous methylprednisolone. The research as a whole found: In cross-validation, a model built on a 13 V-J signature told ophthalmopathy apart from stable hyperthyroidism with just under 90% sensitivity and roughly 81% specificity, and in testing the same model reached 80%/75%. No statistical method was used to set the sample size in advance, and investigators knew the group allocation. Most expanded thyroid clonotypes (frequency above 0.001) were also found in blood, which suggests that blood repertoires may mirror thyroid immune responses. In validation, progression to ophthalmopathy was predicted by the model with 70% to 71% sensitivity and 72.22% specificity, a median of approximately 7.1 months before onset.

The TCR beta CDR3 regions were amplified from the RNA transcripts. A first-round RT-PCR of the TCR CDR3 used the HTBI primer set with the Qiagen OneStep RT-PCR kit. Libraries were constructed in a second round of multiplex PCR, after which size selection and purification were carried out. The libraries were sequenced on an Illumina HiSeq2000 using paired-end 100 bp reads. In the source study's methods: Raw data were processed with SOAPnuke, discarding reads with adapters, uncalled bases, mean Phred below 15, or no exact constant-primer or identifier match. High-quality paired reads were merged with COPE v1.2.5, and unique nucleotide sequences were defined as clonotypes. MiTCR v1.1 was used to align clonotypes to the IMGT TRBV, TRBD and TRBJ reference segments. Only V-J combinations with frequency above 0.0001, covering 99% to 99.2% of repertoires, were analysed. The TCS score was defined as F50 (clonal expansion) divided by E x V (chaos), with BLOSUM62-based TCRdist calculated between CDR3 peptides within each V-J. Welch's t-statistics and random forest reduced roughly 530 V-J features to roughly 13, which were used in a naive Bayes classifier (R e1071). TCRdb trimmed public reads at Q25 via fastp, called clones via MiXCR and kept in-frame beta chains. A single entry per CDR3 protein holds the most common genes and DNA from its merged rows. These V and J calls are TCRdb output, not the study's own analysis. In all, the sample holds around 350,000 distinct CDR3 sequences, and about 14% of those were seen once. Of the sample, about 19% falls within the top ten clones.

Ophthalmopathy patients had moderately to severely active disease, Clinical Activity Score of at least 3, NOSPECS grade of at least 4, and duration under 3 months. The study excluded patients with uncontrolled infections, other autoimmune diseases, pregnancy or lactation. Clinical symptoms, serum thyroxine and TRAb, thyroid ultrasound, and orbital computed tomography formed the basis for the diagnoses. PBMCs were isolated from roughly 10 ml of fresh peripheral blood by Ficoll-Paque density gradient centrifugation. Total RNA was extracted with Trizol reagent, and quality was checked on an Agilent 2100 Bioanalyzer. This clonotype was seen at least ten times. The clone's antigen remains unknown. No clone much larger than this one lies a single base away; base qualities are absent. This clonotype was sampled from a woman between 25 and 40 years old with Graves' ophthalmopathy. Sequenced: blood.

Here the CDR3 is given as CASSQARLDRDYNEQFF. Here is the DNA: TGTGCCAGCAGCCAAGCCCGGCTCGACAGGGACTACAATGAGCAGTTCTTC. The chain was built from TRBV3-1 and TRBJ2-1, and TRBD1 matches 7 of the central bases. CDR3 length: 17 amino acids, cysteine to phenylalanine. CDR3 DNA only is kept here, 51 bases in frame from base 1. CDR1 LGHDT and CDR2 YNNKEL are derived from the germline V gene (reference sequence). V and J are trimmed by 1 base and 3 bases, and the gene matches miss 9 bases of the junction.